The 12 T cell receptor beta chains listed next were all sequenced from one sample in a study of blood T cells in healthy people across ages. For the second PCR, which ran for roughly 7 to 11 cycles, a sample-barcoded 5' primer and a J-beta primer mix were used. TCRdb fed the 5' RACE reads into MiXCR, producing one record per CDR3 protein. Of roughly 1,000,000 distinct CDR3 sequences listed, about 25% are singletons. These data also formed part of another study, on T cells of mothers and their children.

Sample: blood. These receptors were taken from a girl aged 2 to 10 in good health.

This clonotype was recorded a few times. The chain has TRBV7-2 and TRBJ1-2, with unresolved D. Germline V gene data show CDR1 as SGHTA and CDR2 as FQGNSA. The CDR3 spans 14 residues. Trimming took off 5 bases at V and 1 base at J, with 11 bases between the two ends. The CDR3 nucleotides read TGTGCCAGCAGCCTTAAGGGAGATAACTATGGCTACACCTTC. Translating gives CASSLKGDNYGYTF. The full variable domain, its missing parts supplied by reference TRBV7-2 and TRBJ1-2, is GAGVSQSPSNKVTEKGKDVELRCDPISGHTALYWYRQSLGQGLEFLIYFQGNSAPDKSGLPSDRFSAERTGGSVSTLTIQRTQQEDSAVYLCASSLKGDNYGYTFGSGTRLTVV.

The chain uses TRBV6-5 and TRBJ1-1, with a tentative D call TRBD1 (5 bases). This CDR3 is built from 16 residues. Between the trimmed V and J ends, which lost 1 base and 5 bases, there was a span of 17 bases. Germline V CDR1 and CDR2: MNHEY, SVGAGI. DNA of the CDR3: TGTGCCAGCAGTTACTGGGGGGTCGTCCTCGATACTGAAGCTTTCTTT. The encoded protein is CASSYWGVVLDTEAFF.

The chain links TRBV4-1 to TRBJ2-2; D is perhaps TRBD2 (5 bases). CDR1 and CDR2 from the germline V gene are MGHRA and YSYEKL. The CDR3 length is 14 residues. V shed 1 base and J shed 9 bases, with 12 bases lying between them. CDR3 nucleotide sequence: TGCGCCAGCAGCCAAGCCGGGAATTGGAGGGAGCTGTTTTTT. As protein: CASSQAGNWRELFF.

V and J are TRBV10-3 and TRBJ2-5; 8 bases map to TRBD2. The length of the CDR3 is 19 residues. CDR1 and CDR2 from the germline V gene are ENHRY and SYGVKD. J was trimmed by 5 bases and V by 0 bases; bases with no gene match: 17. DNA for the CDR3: TGTGCCATCAGTGAGTCGAGCGGGAGTACCATTAACTTCCAGGAGACCCAGTACTTC. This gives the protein CAISESSGSTINFQETQYF.

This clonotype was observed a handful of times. The CDR3 loop reads CSAISPTYEQYF. The CDR3 coding sequence is TGCAGTGCTATCTCTCCCACCTACGAGCAGTACTTC. J is TRBJ2-1 and V is TRBV20-1; D is ambiguous. The last part of the DNA fits TRBJ2-7 better; the J call may be wrong. The CDR3 loop spans 12 amino acids. Per the germline V gene, CDR1 is DFQATT and CDR2 is SNEGSKA (reference sequence).

The CDR3 here is CASSSYRVGDTGELFF. The CDR3 coding sequence is TGTGCCAGCAGCTCGTACAGGGTTGGGGACACCGGGGAGCTGTTTTTT. The rearrangement uses TRBV7-9 and TRBJ2-2, with D perhaps matching TRBD1 (6 bases). The germline V gene has CDR1 SEHNR and CDR2 FQNEAQ (reference sequence). The CDR3 runs 16 residues. Deletions cut 4 bases from V and 3 bases from J, with 15 bases between. The full variable domain, in which reference TRBV7-9 and TRBJ2-2 provide the parts outside the CDR3, is DTGVSQNPRHKITKRGQNVTFRCDPISEHNRLYWYRQTLGQGPEFLTYFQNEAQLEKSRLLSDRFSAERPKGSFSTLEIQRTEQGDSAMYLCASSSYRVGDTGELFFGEGSRLTVL.

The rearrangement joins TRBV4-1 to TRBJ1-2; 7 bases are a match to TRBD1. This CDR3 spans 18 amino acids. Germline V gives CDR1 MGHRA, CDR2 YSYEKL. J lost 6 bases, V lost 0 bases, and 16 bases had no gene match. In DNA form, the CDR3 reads TGCGCCAGCAGCCAAGATCATGGGTTCGGGGGGACAGACAATGGCTACACCTTC. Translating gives CASSQDHGFGGTDNGYTF.

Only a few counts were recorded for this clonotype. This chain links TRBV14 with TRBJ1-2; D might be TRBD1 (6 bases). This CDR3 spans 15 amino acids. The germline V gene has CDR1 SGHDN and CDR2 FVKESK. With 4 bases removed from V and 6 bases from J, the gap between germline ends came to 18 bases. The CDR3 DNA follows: TGTGCCAGCAGCCCGACCCGGGACAATCTCGATGGCTACACCTTC. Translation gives CASSPTRDNLDGYTF.

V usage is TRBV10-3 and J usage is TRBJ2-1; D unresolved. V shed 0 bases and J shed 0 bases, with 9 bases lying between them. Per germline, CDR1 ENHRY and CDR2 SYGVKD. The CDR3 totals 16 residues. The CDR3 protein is CAISESPSSSYNEQFF. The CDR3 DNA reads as TGTGCCATCAGTGAGTCACCTTCGAGCTCCTACAATGAGCAGTTCTTC.

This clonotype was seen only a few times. The CDR3 DNA follows: TGTGCCAGCAGCCCCGACAGGGCCTTGGGGGAGACCCAGTACTTC. Translation: CASSPDRALGETQYF. The chain couples TRBV7-2 to TRBJ2-5; 7 positions agree with TRBD1. Germline loops: CDR1 SGHTA, CDR2 FQGNSA. V lost 5 bases, J lost 5 bases, and 11 bases stayed unmatched. CDR3 size: 15 residues.

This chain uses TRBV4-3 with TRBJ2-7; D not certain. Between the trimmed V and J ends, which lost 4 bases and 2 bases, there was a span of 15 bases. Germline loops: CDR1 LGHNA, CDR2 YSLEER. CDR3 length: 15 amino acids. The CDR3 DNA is TGCGCCAGCAGCCCATACTTAGAGACGACCTACGAGCAGTACTTC. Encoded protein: CASSPYLETTYEQYF.

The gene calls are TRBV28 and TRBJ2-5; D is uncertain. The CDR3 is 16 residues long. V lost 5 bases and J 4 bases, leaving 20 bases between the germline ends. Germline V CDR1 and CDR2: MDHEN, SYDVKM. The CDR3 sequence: CASSPSFRTGRETQYF. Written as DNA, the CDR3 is TGTGCCAGCAGTCCCTCGTTCCGTACCGGAAGAGAGACCCAGTACTTC.